This T cell receptor (beta chain) was documented in a study of cytomegalovirus exposure and HLA in healthy donors. Here immunoSEQ multiplex PCR was the method, and the copy in TCRdb shows in-frame clones only, minus some. The sample shows roughly 50,000 clones, over 85% of them seen only once. The sequence was obtained from a woman aged 18-35 years in good health and CMV-seropositive. The sequenced material came from PBMCs.

The CDR3 DNA follows: TGTGCCAGCAGCATGGGACAGATCCTTGGGGAGCTGTTTTTT. This gives the protein CASSMGQILGELFF. The chain uses TRBV7-9 and TRBJ2-2, with TRBD1 matching over 7 bases. Germline V gives CDR1 SEHNR, CDR2 FQNEAQ (reference sequence). Germline trimming cut 5 bases from V and 8 bases from J; bases unmatched to any gene: 8. This CDR3 comprises 14 residues.